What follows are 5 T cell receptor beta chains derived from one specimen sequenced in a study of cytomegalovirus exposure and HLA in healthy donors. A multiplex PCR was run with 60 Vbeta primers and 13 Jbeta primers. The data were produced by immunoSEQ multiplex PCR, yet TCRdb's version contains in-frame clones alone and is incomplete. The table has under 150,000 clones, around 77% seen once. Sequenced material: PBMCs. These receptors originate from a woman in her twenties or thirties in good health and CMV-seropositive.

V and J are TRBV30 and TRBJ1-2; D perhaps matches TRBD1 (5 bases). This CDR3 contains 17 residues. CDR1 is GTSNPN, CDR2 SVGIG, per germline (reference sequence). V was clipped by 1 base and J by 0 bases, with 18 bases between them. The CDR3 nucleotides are TGTGCCTGGAGTGCGACCTCACGACAGCTCCCTAACTATGGCTACACCTTC. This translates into CAWSATSRQLPNYGYTF.

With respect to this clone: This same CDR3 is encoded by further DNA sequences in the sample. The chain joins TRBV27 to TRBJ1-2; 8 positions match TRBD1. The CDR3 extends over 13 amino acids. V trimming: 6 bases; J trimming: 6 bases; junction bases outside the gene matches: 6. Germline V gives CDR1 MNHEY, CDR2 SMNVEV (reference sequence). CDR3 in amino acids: CASSPGGRNGYTF. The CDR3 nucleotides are TGTGCCAGCAGCCCAGGGGGCAGAAATGGCTACACCTTC.

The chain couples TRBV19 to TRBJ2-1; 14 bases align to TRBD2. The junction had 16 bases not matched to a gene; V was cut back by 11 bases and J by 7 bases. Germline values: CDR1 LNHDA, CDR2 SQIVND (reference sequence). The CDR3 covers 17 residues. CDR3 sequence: CASKGLAGALARNEQFF. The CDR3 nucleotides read TGTGCCTCTAAGGGACTAGCGGGAGCACTCGCGAGGAATGAGCAGTTCTTC.

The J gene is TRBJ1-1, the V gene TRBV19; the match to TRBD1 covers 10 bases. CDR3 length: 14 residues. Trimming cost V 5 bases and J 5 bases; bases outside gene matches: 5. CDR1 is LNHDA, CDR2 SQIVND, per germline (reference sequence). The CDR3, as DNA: TGTGCCAGTAGTCCCTGGGACAGGGGAACTGAAGCTTTCTTT. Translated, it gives CASSPWDRGTEAFF.

The CDR3: CASSQPTGVNGYTF. The CDR3 DNA reads TGCGCCAGCAGCCAGCCGACAGGGGTAAATGGCTACACCTTC. The gene calls are TRBV4-1 and TRBJ1-2, with 8 nucleotides matching TRBD1. Trimming cost V 3 bases and J 6 bases; bases outside gene matches: 6. This CDR3 is 14 amino acids long. Germline assignment: CDR1 MGHRA and CDR2 YSYEKL.